Listed below are T cell receptor beta chains from one sample, sequenced in a study of blood T cell repertoires in COVID-19. The assay was immunoSEQ multiplex PCR, and TCRdb's table has in-frame clones only and misses some. The repertoire includes 36,000 or so clones, almost 90% of them detected once, and around 5% sits in the top ten. Sequenced: peripheral blood. These receptors were collected from a woman in her 70s with active COVID-19. Each CDR3 is given with its conserved first and last residue. A D gene is named only where the DNA matches it firmly. The size entry is marked missing in some rows and otherwise reads once, few, many or a size class.

>TRBV28|few|NA|TRBJ1-2
TGTGCCAGCAGTCCACCCGGGGGGATCTATGGCTACACCTTC
CASSPPGGIYGYTF
>TRBV28|once|TRBD2|TRBJ2-7
TGTGCCAGCACGGTTTCCGGGGGGTCCTACGAGCAGTACTTC
CASTVSGGSYEQYF
>TRBV9|NA|NA|TRBJ2-6
TGTGCCAGCAGCGTAGGCTCTACTGGGGCCAACGTCCTGACTTTC
CASSVGSTGANVLTF
>TRBV9|few|NA|TRBJ2-2
TGTGCCAGCAGCGTAGTAGGGGAAGCGAACACCGGGGAGCTGTTTTTT
CASSVVGEANTGELFF
>TRBV10-3|once|NA|TRBJ1-1
TGTGCCATCAGACAGTTTTTTGACACTGAAGCTTTCTTT
CAIRQFFDTEAFF
>TRBV14|NA|NA|TRBJ1-2
TGTGCCAGCAGCCAACAAGCGCTCCCCTATGGCTACACCTTC
CASSQQALPYGYTF
>TRBV19|NA|NA|TRBJ1-6
TGTGCCAGCAGGGTTTGGAATTCACCCCTCCACTTT
CASRVWNSPLHF
>TRBV9|NA|TRBD1|TRBJ2-5
TGTGCCAGCAGCTCTCGGACAGGGACAGGCCAAGAGACCCAGTACTTC
CASSSRTGTGQETQYF
>TRBV5-1|NA|NA|TRBJ2-7
TGCGCCAGCAGCTCCCTCACTAAGCACGAGCAGTACTTC
CASSSLTKHEQYF
>TRBV28|NA|TRBD1|TRBJ2-5
TGTGCCAGCAGTTTATCCGGGACAGGGTTTCAAGAGACCCAGTACTTC
CASSLSGTGFQETQYF
>TRBV30|NA|NA|TRBJ1-1
TGTGCCTGGAGCCCCGGGGTAGGCACTGAAGCTTTCTTT
CAWSPGVGTEAFF